This record covers a single TCR beta chain. Its matching antigen is unknown. This specimen belongs to a study of CD8 T cells in ankylosing spondylitis. Findings and caveats of the study: Some of the motif variants had earlier been found in reactive arthritis patients' fluid and blood.

The CDR3 sequence is 13 residues long. The V end was cut by 0 bases, the J end by 0 bases, with 2 bases between. Germline V gene data show CDR1 as SGHAT and CDR2 as FQNNGV. TCRdb called the 5' RACE reads again in MiXCR, with one record for every CDR3 protein. The top ten clones hold approximately 4% of a sample with about 250,000 distinct CDR3 sequences, under 35% of them seen once. The material sequenced was blood, either unsorted or a sorted T cell fraction (not recorded which). The chain recombines TRBV11-2 with TRBJ2-5; D not certain. The TCR was taken from a male donor with ankylosing spondylitis or in good health (not recorded which). The CDR3: CASSLDHQETQYF. CDR3 bases: TGTGCCAGCAGCTTAGACCACCAAGAGACCCAGTACTTC.